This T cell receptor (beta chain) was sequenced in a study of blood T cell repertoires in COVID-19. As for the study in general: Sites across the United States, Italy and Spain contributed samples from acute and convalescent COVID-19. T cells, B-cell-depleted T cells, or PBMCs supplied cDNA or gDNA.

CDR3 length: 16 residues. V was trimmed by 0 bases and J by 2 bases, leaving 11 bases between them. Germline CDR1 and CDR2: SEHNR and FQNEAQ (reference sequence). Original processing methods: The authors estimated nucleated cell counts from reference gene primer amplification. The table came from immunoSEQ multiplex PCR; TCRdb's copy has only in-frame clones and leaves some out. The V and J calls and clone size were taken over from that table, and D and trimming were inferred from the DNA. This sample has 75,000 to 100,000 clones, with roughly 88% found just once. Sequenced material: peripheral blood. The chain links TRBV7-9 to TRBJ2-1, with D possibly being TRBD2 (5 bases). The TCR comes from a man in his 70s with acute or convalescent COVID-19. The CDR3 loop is CASSLADGRTYNEQFF. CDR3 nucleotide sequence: TGTGCCAGCAGCTTAGCGGATGGGAGAACCTACAATGAGCAGTTCTTC.